The entry below gives a single T cell receptor beta chain sequence along with its context. These data come from a study of control samples from healthy donors and cancer patients. This table comes from immunoSEQ multiplex PCR, and its TCRdb copy is limited to in-frame clones, with some not included. The sample lists 150,000 to 190,000 clones; about 94% were seen once. This CDR3 comprises 16 residues. Trimming shortened V by 3 bases and J by 1 base, and 18 bases separated the two germline ends. Germline V gene data show CDR1 as GTSNPN and CDR2 as SVGIG (reference sequence). The sample was blood. V is TRBV30 and J is TRBJ2-5, with a possible D match to TRBD1 (6 bases). The receptor comes from a man aged 45-60 years in good health. The CDR3 coding sequence is TGTGCCTGGAGGCCCCTTCGGAGGACAGTCCAAGAGACCCAGTACTTC. Amino acid sequence: CAWRPLRRTVQETQYF.